This is a list of T cell receptor beta chains from one sample in a study of cytomegalovirus exposure and HLA in healthy donors. The assay was immunoSEQ multiplex PCR, and TCRdb's table has in-frame clones only and misses some. The repertoire holds more than 150,000 clones, with approximately 84% as singletons. Sequencing was done on a sample of PBMCs. The receptors originated from a man aged 45-65 years in good health and CMV-seropositive. Both conserved end residues are part of each CDR3. Each record gives: clone size, V gene, J gene, D gene, CDR3 protein, CDR3 DNA. The D gene is left open where the match is weak. Some rows mark clone size as missing; the rest say once, few, many or name a class of expanded clone.

clone size: -
V gene: TRBV27
J gene: TRBJ1-2
D gene: TRBD1
CDR3 protein: CASSLGQGRDYGYTF
CDR3 DNA: TGTGCCAGCAGTTTAGGACAGGGCAGGGACTATGGCTACACCTTC

clone size: -
V gene: TRBV4-3
J gene: TRBJ2-3
D gene: -
CDR3 protein: CASSQDLVGAPDTQYF
CDR3 DNA: TGCGCCAGCAGCCAAGATTTGGTAGGGGCCCCAGATACGCAGTATTTT

clone size: -
V gene: TRBV19
J gene: TRBJ2-7
D gene: -
CDR3 protein: CASSSGLSSSYEQYF
CDR3 DNA: TGTGCCAGTAGTTCTGGGCTGAGTTCCTCCTACGAGCAGTACTTC

clone size: once
V gene: TRBV5-1
J gene: TRBJ1-1
D gene: -
CDR3 protein: CASSPLGGKTEAFF
CDR3 DNA: TGCGCCAGCAGCCCACTCGGAGGAAAGACTGAAGCTTTCTTT

clone size: -
V gene: TRBV29-1
J gene: TRBJ2-1
D gene: -
CDR3 protein: CSVAGWDEQFF
CDR3 DNA: TGCAGCGTTGCAGGCTGGGATGAGCAGTTCTTC

clone size: -
V gene: TRBV7-3
J gene: TRBJ2-3
D gene: -
CDR3 protein: CASSLNGGTDTQYF
CDR3 DNA: TGTGCCAGCAGCTTAAATGGAGGCACAGATACGCAGTATTTT

clone size: once
V gene: TRBV19
J gene: TRBJ1-1
D gene: -
CDR3 protein: CASSVQQAVNTEAFF
CDR3 DNA: TGTGCCAGTAGTGTCCAACAGGCGGTGAACACTGAAGCTTTCTTT

clone size: -
V gene: TRBV30
J gene: TRBJ2-3
D gene: -
CDR3 protein: CAWSAGDPTDTQYF
CDR3 DNA: TGTGCCTGGAGTGCAGGGGACCCCACAGATACGCAGTATTTT

clone size: -
V gene: TRBV5-1
J gene: TRBJ2-5
D gene: -
CDR3 protein: CASSKGGTLGQRETQYF
CDR3 DNA: TGCGCCAGCAGCAAGGGGGGTACCTTGGGACAGAGAGAGACCCAGTACTTC

clone size: -
V gene: TRBV18
J gene: TRBJ1-2
D gene: TRBD1
CDR3 protein: CASSPLGGNSGYTF
CDR3 DNA: TGTGCCAGCTCACCTCTAGGGGGCAATAGTGGCTACACCTTC

clone size: -
V gene: TRBV25-1
J gene: TRBJ1-2
D gene: -
CDR3 protein: CASSERQADLRGYTF
CDR3 DNA: TGTGCCAGCAGTGAACGACAGGCCGATTTGAGGGGCTACACCTTC

clone size: -
V gene: TRBV5-1
J gene: TRBJ2-2
D gene: -
CDR3 protein: CASSGTQGSGELFF
CDR3 DNA: TGCGCCAGCAGCGGAACACAGGGCTCCGGGGAGCTGTTTTTT

clone size: -
V gene: TRBV5-8
J gene: TRBJ1-3
D gene: -
CDR3 protein: CASSLDRPVTIYF
CDR3 DNA: TGTGCCAGCAGCTTGGACAGGCCAGTTACCATATATTTT

clone size: -
V gene: TRBV10-3
J gene: TRBJ2-7
D gene: -
CDR3 protein: CAISPETSYEQYF
CDR3 DNA: TGTGCCATCAGCCCAGAGACATCCTACGAGCAGTACTTC

clone size: -
V gene: TRBV7-3
J gene: TRBJ2-6
D gene: TRBD2
CDR3 protein: CASSSLAGGPGGANVLTF
CDR3 DNA: TGTGCCAGCAGCTCCCTAGCGGGGGGGCCGGGTGGGGCCAACGTCCTGACTTTC

clone size: -
V gene: TRBV5-1
J gene: TRBJ2-5
D gene: -
CDR3 protein: CASSLSPIQETQYF
CDR3 DNA: TGCGCCAGCAGCTTGAGCCCTATCCAAGAGACCCAGTACTTC

clone size: -
V gene: TRBV12-5
J gene: TRBJ1-1
D gene: TRBD1
CDR3 protein: CASARTGVSEAFF
CDR3 DNA: TGTGCTAGTGCCCGGACAGGGGTCTCTGAAGCTTTCTTT

clone size: -
V gene: TRBV7-6
J gene: TRBJ1-1
D gene: -
CDR3 protein: CASSSQQVNTEAFF
CDR3 DNA: TGTGCCAGCAGCTCCCAACAGGTGAACACTGAAGCTTTCTTT

clone size: -
V gene: TRBV10-3
J gene: TRBJ1-2
D gene: TRBD1
CDR3 protein: CATRTGDGYTF
CDR3 DNA: TGTGCCACCCGGACAGGGGATGGCTACACCTTC

clone size: -
V gene: TRBV7-9
J gene: TRBJ2-1
D gene: TRBD2
CDR3 protein: CSSSPGPSGSYNEQFF
CDR3 DNA: TGTTCCAGCAGCCCCGGTCCTAGCGGCTCCTACAATGAGCAGTTCTTC

clone size: once
V gene: TRBV25-1
J gene: TRBJ1-2
D gene: -
CDR3 protein: CASSEGGGKGGYTF
CDR3 DNA: TGTGCCAGCAGTGAAGGGGGGGGGAAAGGTGGCTACACCTTC

clone size: once
V gene: TRBV27
J gene: TRBJ1-1
D gene: TRBD1
CDR3 protein: CASSLKGAFEAFF
CDR3 DNA: TGTGCCAGCAGTTTAAAGGGGGCGTTTGAAGCTTTCTTT